Presented here are 17 T cell receptor beta chains from one specimen sequenced in a study of high-grade serous ovarian cancer treatment subgroups. Tumor samples were taken before definitive surgery or chemotherapy. Profiling relied on immunoSEQ multiplex PCR, and the TCRdb table lists in-frame clones only, not all of them. The repertoire includes 18,000 or so clones, approximately 72% of them detected once, and 5.5% to 7% sits in the top ten. Sequences were obtained from tumor tissue. The receptors shown here come from a human donor with high-grade serous ovarian cancer.

The chain has TRBV2 and TRBJ2-1; no definite D call. Trimming cost V 3 bases and J 0 bases, with 6 bases left between them. In germline, CDR1 is SNHLY, CDR2 FYNNEI. The CDR3 loop spans 14 amino acids. This CDR3 is CASSDYSSYNEQFF. The CDR3 region has the DNA TGTGCCAGCAGTGACTATAGCTCCTACAATGAGCAGTTCTTC.

The chain has TRBV6-5 and TRBJ1-4, with D perhaps TRBD1 (5 bases). The CDR3 has 15 residues. Trimming removed 6 bases from V and 8 bases from J, with 19 bases in between. Per germline, CDR1 MNHEY and CDR2 SVGAGI. The CDR3 protein is CASSHQRGLGEKLFF. The CDR3, as DNA: TGTGCCAGCAGCCACCAAAGGGGTCTAGGGGAAAAACTGTTTTTT.

The chain carries TRBV27 and TRBJ1-4, with D perhaps TRBD1 (6 bases). This CDR3 has 16 amino acids. Germline values: CDR1 MNHEY, CDR2 SMNVEV (reference sequence). V was pared by 2 bases and J by 8 bases, with 18 bases between. CDR3 DNA sequence: TGTGCCAGCAGTTTACGTCCCGGGGGCGCTGGGGAAAAACTGTTTTTT. This encodes CASSLRPGGAGEKLFF.

CDR3 nucleotides: TGTGCCAGCCTAAGGGGGTACGAGCAGTACTTC. Protein product: CASLRGYEQYF. The chain is built from TRBV28 and TRBJ2-7; maybe TRBD1 (6 bases). Trimming stripped 8 bases from V and 4 bases from J, with 9 bases between. The CDR3 sequence is 11 residues long. Per the germline V gene, CDR1 is MDHEN and CDR2 is SYDVKM. Filled out from reference TRBV28 and TRBJ2-7, the complete variable domain reads DVKVTQSSRYLVKRTGEKVFLECVQDMDHENMFWYRQDPGLGLRLIYFSYDVKMKEKGDIPEGYSVSREKKERFSLILESASTNQTSMYLCASLRGYEQYFGPGTRLTVT.

The CDR3 sequence: CASSQVTFLRNTIYF. In DNA, the CDR3 is TGTGCCAGCAGCCAAGTGACATTTTTACGAAACACCATATATTTT. This chain uses TRBV14 with TRBJ1-3; D remains ambiguous. The CDR3 loop spans 15 amino acids. V was trimmed by 1 base and J by 5 bases, leaving 12 bases between them. The germline V gene has CDR1 SGHDN and CDR2 FVKESK.

This clone has more than one count but fewer than ten. CDR3 loop: CASMTSQREGFYNEQFF. Here the CDR3 DNA reads TGTGCCAGCATGACCTCCCAGCGGGAGGGATTCTACAATGAGCAGTTCTTC. This chain uses TRBV27 with TRBJ2-1, with TRBD2 matching 10 bases. From germline, CDR1 is MNHEY and CDR2 SMNVEV (reference sequence). This CDR3 has 17 amino acids. V was clipped by 7 bases and J by 3 bases; unmatched bases: 12.

The gene calls are TRBV29-1 and TRBJ2-1; a possible D gene is TRBD2 (6 bases). V was pared by 7 bases and J by 8 bases, with 15 bases between. CDR1 is SQVTM, CDR2 ANQGSEA, per germline. CDR3 size: 12 residues. The DNA of the CDR3 is TGCAGCGCGGAGGGCCTGGTAGATGAGCAGTTCTTC. Amino acids: CSAEGLVDEQFF.

The chain employs TRBV7-8 and TRBJ2-7; D perhaps matches TRBD1 (6 bases). CDR3 length: 12 amino acids. V lost 5 bases, J lost 6 bases, and 11 bases lay in between. From germline, CDR1 is SGHVS and CDR2 FQNEAQ. The CDR3 nucleotides are TGTGCCAGCAGCGCACAGGGCGGCGAGCAGTACTTC. It is translated as CASSAQGGEQYF. Combining the CDR3 with reference TRBV7-8 and TRBJ2-7 gives the whole variable domain GAGVSQSPRYKVAKRGQDVALRCDPISGHVSLFWYQQALGQGPEFLTYFQNEAQLDKSGLPSDRFFAERPEGSVSTLKIQRTQQEDSAVYLCASSAQGGEQYFGPGTRLTVT.

V is TRBV6-1 and J is TRBJ2-7; D is ambiguous. The CDR3 runs to 12 residues. The V end lost 1 base, the J end lost 1 base, and 2 bases lay between the germline ends. From germline, CDR1 is MNHNS and CDR2 SASEGT. CDR3 sequence (DNA): TGTGCCAGCAGTGAAGTATCCTACGAGCAGTACTTC. Protein: CASSEVSYEQYF.

This chain joins TRBV28 and TRBJ2-3, with D possibly called TRBD1 or TRBD2 (6 bases each). V was pared by 5 bases and J by 2 bases, with 14 bases between. CDR1 and CDR2 (germline): MDHEN, SYDVKM. The CDR3 is 15 residues long. In DNA form, the CDR3 reads TGTGCCAGCAGTATTGGGGGGCCCGCCACAGATACGCAGTATTTT. Translation gives CASSIGGPATDTQYF.

The chain uses TRBV28 and TRBJ2-3; D perhaps matches TRBD1 (6 bases). The germline V and J ends were trimmed by 6 bases and 3 bases, with 16 bases remaining between them. Germline loops: CDR1 MDHEN, CDR2 SYDVKM. This CDR3 is built from 15 residues. The CDR3 spells CASSTRDTQTDTQYF. CDR3 nucleotides: TGTGCCAGCAGCACCCGGGACACCCAGACAGATACGCAGTATTTT.

In DNA form, the CDR3 reads TGTGCCAGCACCCACGAGGGGGGGGCAATCGCCGAAGCTTTCTTT. Translated, it gives CASTHEGGAIAEAFF. This rearrangement joins TRBV6-6 to TRBJ1-1, with TRBD1 as a possible D gene (6 bases). Germline loops: CDR1 MNHNY, CDR2 SVGAGI (reference sequence). This CDR3 is 15 amino acids long. Trimming shortened V by 7 bases and J by 8 bases, and 23 bases separated the two germline ends.

This rearrangement joins TRBV27 to TRBJ2-5; D is unclear. The germline V gene has CDR1 MNHEY and CDR2 SMNVEV (reference sequence). Trimming took off 6 bases at V and 5 bases at J, with 19 bases between the two ends. The CDR3 is made up of 15 amino acids. The DNA of the CDR3 is TGTGCCAGCAGCTACGGGTCCCAGCGAGGTGAGACCCAGTACTTC. Translating gives CASSYGSQRGETQYF.

This clone was detected only a few times. The chain combines TRBV30 with TRBJ1-5; tentatively, D is TRBD1 (5 bases). This CDR3 contains 12 residues. Germline V lookup: CDR1 GTSNPN, CDR2 SVGIG (reference sequence). V was shortened by 1 base and J by 4 bases, with 5 bases between the two germline ends. The CDR3 loop reads CAWSEGNQPQHF. In DNA, the CDR3 is TGTGCCTGGAGTGAGGGGAATCAGCCCCAGCATTTT.

The V and J genes are TRBV9 and TRBJ2-1; D may be TRBD1 (5 bases). There are 15 residues in the CDR3. The germline V gene has CDR1 SGDLS and CDR2 YYNGEE. Trimming took 4 bases from V and 4 from J, leaving 15 bases between them. CDR3 coding DNA: TGTGCCAGCAGCCCGCTGGGGCTAGAGTACAATGAGCAGTTCTTC. Amino acids: CASSPLGLEYNEQFF. The whole variable domain, remainder taken from reference TRBV9 and TRBJ2-1, is DSGVTQTPKHLITATGQRVTLRCSPRSGDLSVYWYQQSLDQGLQFLIQYYNGEERAKGNILERFSAQQFPDLHSELNLSSLELGDSALYFCASSPLGLEYNEQFFGPGTRLTVL.

The CDR3 DNA reads TGTGCCAGCAGCGTCGCCGGGACAGGGTCGAATGGCTACACCTTC. Its translation: CASSVAGTGSNGYTF. The genes are TRBV5-6 and TRBJ1-2; TRBD1 matches at 9 bases. Trimming took 4 bases from V and 6 from J; bases not matched to a gene: 10. The CDR3 runs 15 residues. Germline V CDR1 and CDR2: SGHDT, YYEEEE.

This chain connects TRBV7-9 to TRBJ1-2; D is unclear. The CDR3 consists of 14 residues. Per the germline V gene, CDR1 is SEHNR and CDR2 is FQNEAQ (reference sequence). V was shortened by 6 bases and J by 0 bases, with 11 bases between the two germline ends. This chain's CDR3 is CASSFPSPNYGYTF. The CDR3 nucleotides are TGTGCCAGCAGTTTCCCCTCTCCTAACTATGGCTACACCTTC.